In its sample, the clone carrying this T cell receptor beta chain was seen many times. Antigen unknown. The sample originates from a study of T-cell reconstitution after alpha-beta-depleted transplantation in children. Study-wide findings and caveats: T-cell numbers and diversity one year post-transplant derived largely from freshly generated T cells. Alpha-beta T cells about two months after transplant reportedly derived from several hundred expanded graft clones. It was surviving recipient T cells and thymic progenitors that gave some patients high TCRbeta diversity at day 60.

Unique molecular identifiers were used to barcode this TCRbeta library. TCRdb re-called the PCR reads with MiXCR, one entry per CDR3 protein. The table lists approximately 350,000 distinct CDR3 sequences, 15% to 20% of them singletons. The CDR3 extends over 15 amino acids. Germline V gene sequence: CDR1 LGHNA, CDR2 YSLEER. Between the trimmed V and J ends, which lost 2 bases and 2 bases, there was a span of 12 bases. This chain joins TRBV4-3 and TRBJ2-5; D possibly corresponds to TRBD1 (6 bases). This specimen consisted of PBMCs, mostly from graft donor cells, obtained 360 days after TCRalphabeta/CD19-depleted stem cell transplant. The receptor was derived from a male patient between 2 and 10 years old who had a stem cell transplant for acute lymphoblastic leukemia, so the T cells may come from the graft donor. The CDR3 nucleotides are TGCGCCAGCAGCCAATATTGGACAGCACAAGAGACCCAGTACTTC. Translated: CASSQYWTAQETQYF.